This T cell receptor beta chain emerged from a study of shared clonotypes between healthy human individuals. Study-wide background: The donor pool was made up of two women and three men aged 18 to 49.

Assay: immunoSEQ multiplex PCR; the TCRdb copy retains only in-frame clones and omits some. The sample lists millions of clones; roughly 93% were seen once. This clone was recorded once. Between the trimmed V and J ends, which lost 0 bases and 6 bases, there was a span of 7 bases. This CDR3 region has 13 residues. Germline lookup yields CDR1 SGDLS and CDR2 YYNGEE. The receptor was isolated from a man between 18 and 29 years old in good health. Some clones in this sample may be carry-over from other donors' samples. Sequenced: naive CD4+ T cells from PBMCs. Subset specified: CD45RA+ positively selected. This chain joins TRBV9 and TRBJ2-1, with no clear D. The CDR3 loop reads CASSVEARNEQFF. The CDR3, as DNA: TGTGCCAGCAGCGTAGAGGCCCGCAATGAGCAGTTCTTC.